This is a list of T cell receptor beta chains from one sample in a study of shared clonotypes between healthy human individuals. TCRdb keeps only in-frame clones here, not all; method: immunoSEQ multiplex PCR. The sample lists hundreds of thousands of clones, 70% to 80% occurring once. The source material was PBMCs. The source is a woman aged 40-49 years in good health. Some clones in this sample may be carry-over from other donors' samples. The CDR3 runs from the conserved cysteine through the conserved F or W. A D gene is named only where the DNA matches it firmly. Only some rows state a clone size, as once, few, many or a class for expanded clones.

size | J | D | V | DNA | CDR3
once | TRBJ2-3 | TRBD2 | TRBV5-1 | TGCGCCAGCAGCTTGGAAGCGACACTAGCGGGAGTCACAGATACGCAGTATTTT | CASSLEATLAGVTDTQYF
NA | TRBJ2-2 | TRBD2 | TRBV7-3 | TGTGCCAGCAGCTCGGGAGGGTCCGGGGAGCTGTTTTTT | CASSSGGSGELFF
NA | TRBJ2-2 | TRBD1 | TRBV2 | TGTGCCAGCAGTGTTGGACAGGGCGTCGGGGAGCTGTTTTTT | CASSVGQGVGELFF
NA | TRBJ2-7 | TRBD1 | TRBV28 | TGTGCCAGCACCCCAGGGGGCTACGAGCAGTACTTC | CASTPGGYEQYF
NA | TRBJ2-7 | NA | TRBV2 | TGTGCCAGCAGTGAAGCAGGGACCTACGAGCAGTACTTC | CASSEAGTYEQYF
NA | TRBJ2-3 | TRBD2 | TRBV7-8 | TGTGCCAGCAGACTCGAAAGACTAGCGGGAGGGAGGACAGATACGCAGTATTTT | CASRLERLAGGRTDTQYF
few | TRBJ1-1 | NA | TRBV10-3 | TGTGCCATCAGCCAGACAGGAGCGAACACTGAAGCTTTCTTT | CAISQTGANTEAFF
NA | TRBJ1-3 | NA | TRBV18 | TGTGCCAGCTCATCGGAGGACACCATATATTTT | CASSSEDTIYF
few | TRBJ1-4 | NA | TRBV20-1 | TGCAGTGCTAGAGGGACCCGGTTTTTT | CSARGTRFF
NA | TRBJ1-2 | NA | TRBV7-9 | TGTGCCAGCAGCTTCGGGGTTAACTATGGCTACACCTTC | CASSFGVNYGYTF
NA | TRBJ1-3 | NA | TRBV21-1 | TGTGCCAGCAGCAGGGAAGGACAGGAAGAAAACACCATATATTTT | CASSREGQEENTIYF
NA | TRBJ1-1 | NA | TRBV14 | TGTGCCAGCAGCATGAACAGGATCTCCGTAGCTTTCTTT | CASSMNRISVAFF
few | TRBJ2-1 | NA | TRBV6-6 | TGTGCCAGCAGTTACTCGAGGTCCACCCAGCAGTTCTTC | CASSYSRSTQQFF
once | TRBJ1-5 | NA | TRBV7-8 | TGTGCCAGCAGCGCCCACTTGAATCAGCCCCAGCATTTT | CASSAHLNQPQHF
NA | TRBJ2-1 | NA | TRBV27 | TGTGCCAGCGGTCTAGGCTCCTACAATGAGCAGTTCTTC | CASGLGSYNEQFF
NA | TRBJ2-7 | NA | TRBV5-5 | TGTGCCAGCAGCTTTGACGGGAGCTCCTACGAGCAGTACTTC | CASSFDGSSYEQYF
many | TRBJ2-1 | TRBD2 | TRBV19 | TGTGCCAGTATCGGGACTAGCGGGAACAATGAGCAGTTCTTC | CASIGTSGNNEQFF
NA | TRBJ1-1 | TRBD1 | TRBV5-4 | TGTGCCAGCTCGCTGCGGACAGGGGACACTGAAGCTTTCTTT | CASSLRTGDTEAFF
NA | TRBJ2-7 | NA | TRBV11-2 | TGTGCCAGCAGCCTAGCCGGGACAACTTGGGACGAGCAGTACTTC | CASSLAGTTWDEQYF
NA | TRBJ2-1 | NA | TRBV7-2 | TGTGCCAGCAGCTTAGCCGGACCGGTCGTCAATGAGCAGTTCTTC | CASSLAGPVVNEQFF
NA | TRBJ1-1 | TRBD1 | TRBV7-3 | TGTGCCAGCAGCTTAGGTGGGACAGGGTTTAATACTGAAGCTTTCTTT | CASSLGGTGFNTEAFF
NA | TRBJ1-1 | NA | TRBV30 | TGTGCCTGGAGTGTAAACACTGAAGCTTTCTTT | CAWSVNTEAFF
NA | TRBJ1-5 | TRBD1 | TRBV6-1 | TGTGCCAGCAGTGAATCTAGGGGGCGCGGGCAGCCCCAGCATTTT | CASSESRGRGQPQHF
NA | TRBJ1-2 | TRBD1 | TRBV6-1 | TGTGCCAGCAGAAGAAAGGACAGGGTTGGCTACACCTTC | CASRRKDRVGYTF
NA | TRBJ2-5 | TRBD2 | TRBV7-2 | TGTGCCAGCAGCTTAGGTCTATGGGGTAGCGGGAGCGGAGAGACCCAGTACTTC | CASSLGLWGSGSGETQYF
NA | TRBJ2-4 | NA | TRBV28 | TGTGCCAGCAGTCGACCCTTATACAGGGGGGGACTAGCCAAAAACATTCAGTACTTC | CASSRPLYRGGLAKNIQYF
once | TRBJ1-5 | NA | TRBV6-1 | TGTGCCAGCGCGCCAGCGTATAGCAATCAGCCCCAGCATTTT | CASAPAYSNQPQHF
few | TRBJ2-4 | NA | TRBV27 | TGTGCCAGCAGTTTATACCCGGGGACTTTAGGCAAAAACATTCAGTACTTC | CASSLYPGTLGKNIQYF
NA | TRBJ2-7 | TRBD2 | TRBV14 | TGTGCCAGCAGCCAGGGACTAGCGGGAGCCTACGAGCAGTACTTC | CASSQGLAGAYEQYF
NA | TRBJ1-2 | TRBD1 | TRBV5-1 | TGCGCCAGCAACTTGATGGGACAGGACTATGGCTACACCTTC | CASNLMGQDYGYTF
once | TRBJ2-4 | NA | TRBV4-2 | TGTGCCAGCAGCCAAGATAGGGACTTTAACATTCAGTACTTC | CASSQDRDFNIQYF
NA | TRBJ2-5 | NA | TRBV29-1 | TGCAGCGTTTTTACAGTGGAGACCCAGTACTTC | CSVFTVETQYF
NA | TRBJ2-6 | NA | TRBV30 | TGTGCCTGGCGGCGACAGGGACTTGCTGGGGCCAACGTCCTGACTTTC | CAWRRQGLAGANVLTF
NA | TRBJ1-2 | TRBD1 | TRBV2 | TGTGCCAGCAGTGAATTACAGGGGTACTATGGCTACACCTTC | CASSELQGYYGYTF
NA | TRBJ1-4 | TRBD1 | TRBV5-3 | TGTGCCAGAAGCTTGCCGCAGGGGGGTGAAAAACTGTTTTTT | CARSLPQGGEKLFF
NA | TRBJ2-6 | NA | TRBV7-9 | TGTGCCAGCAGCTTTCGGTCTGGGGCCAACGTCCTGACTTTC | CASSFRSGANVLTF
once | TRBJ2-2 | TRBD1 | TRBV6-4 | TGTGCCAGCAGCCCAGGGGGCGGGGAGCTGTTTTTT | CASSPGGGELFF
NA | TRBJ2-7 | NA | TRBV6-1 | TGTGCCAGCAGTGAATTGGAGGGGCAGTACTTC | CASSELEGQYF
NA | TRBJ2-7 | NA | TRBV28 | TGTGCCAGCAGTTTCGCTAGCACCACCTACGAGCAGTACTTC | CASSFASTTYEQYF
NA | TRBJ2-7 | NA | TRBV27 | TGTGCCAGCAGTTTAGGCCAGGGGATATCGTACGAGCAGTACTTC | CASSLGQGISYEQYF
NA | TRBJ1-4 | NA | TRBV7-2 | TGTGCCAGCAGCTCATCGAAAGTGGGAGGGCGTTATGAAAAACTGTTTTTT | CASSSSKVGGRYEKLFF
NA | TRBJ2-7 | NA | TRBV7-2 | TGTGCCAGCAGCTTAGCGGGCAGGAGCTACGAGCAGTACTTC | CASSLAGRSYEQYF
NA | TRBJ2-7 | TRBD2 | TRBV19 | TGTGCCAGTAGCCAAGGAGACAGAGCGGGAGGTCGGGAGCAGTACTTC | CASSQGDRAGGREQYF
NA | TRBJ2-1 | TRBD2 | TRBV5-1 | TGCGCCAGCAGATTACTAGCGGGGGTAGGGGAGCAGTTCTTC | CASRLLAGVGEQFF
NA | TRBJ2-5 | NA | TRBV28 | TGTGCCAGCAGTTTCTTGTCAGGGAGAGAACAAGAGACCCAGTACTTC | CASSFLSGREQETQYF
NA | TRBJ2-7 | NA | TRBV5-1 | TGCGCCAGCAGCTTGCGAGTCGGACACGCCTCACCTTACGAGCAGTACTTC | CASSLRVGHASPYEQYF
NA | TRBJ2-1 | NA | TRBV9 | TGTGCCAGCAGCGTAGCGGGAAGTATGGGGGATGAGCAGTTCTTC | CASSVAGSMGDEQFF